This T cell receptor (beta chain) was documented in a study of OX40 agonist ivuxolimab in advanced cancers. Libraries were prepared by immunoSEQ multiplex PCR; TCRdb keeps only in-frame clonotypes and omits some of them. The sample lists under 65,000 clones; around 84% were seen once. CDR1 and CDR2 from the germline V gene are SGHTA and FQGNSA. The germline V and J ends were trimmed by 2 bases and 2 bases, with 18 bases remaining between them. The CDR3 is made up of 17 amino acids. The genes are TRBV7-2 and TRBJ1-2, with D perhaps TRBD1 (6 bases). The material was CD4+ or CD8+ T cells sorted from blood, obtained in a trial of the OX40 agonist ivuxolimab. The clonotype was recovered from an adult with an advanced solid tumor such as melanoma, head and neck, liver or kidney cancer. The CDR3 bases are TGTGCCAGCAGCTTATCCCCCCCGACAGGTTCAAACTATGGCTACACCTTC. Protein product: CASSLSPPTGSNYGYTF.